These 15 T cell receptor beta chains came from one sample sequenced in a study of Ad26.COV2.S vaccination and SARS-CoV-2 variants. Treatment here: 15 to 20 received Ad26.COV2.S at low or high dose, single or two shots; about 5 received placebo; per-sample allocation not given. Repertoires come from day 63 after the first vaccine or placebo injection. The table came from immunoSEQ multiplex PCR; TCRdb's copy has only in-frame clones and leaves some out. The table includes over 300,000 clones, around four fifths detected once. The specimen was peripheral blood, collected in a trial of Ad26.COV2.S vaccine versus placebo. The receptors were sampled from a person aged 18-65 years who received the Ad26.COV2.S COVID-19 vaccine or a placebo.

J is TRBJ1-4 and V is TRBV4-1; tentatively, D is TRBD1 (5 bases). Germline CDR1 and CDR2: MGHRA and YSYEKL. V shed 1 base and J shed 11 bases, with 8 bases lying between them. The CDR3 spans 12 residues. CDR3 coding DNA: TGCGCCAGCAGCCAAGTGAGGGACAAACTGTTTTTT. The encoded protein is CASSQVRDKLFF.

The chain has TRBV25-1 and TRBJ2-5; D gene uncertain. Germline CDR1 is MGHDK and CDR2 is SYGVNS. V gave up 3 bases and J gave up 3 bases, with 14 bases separating them. This CDR3 comprises 15 residues. The CDR3 sequence: CASSDSAAIKETQYF. CDR3 nucleotides: TGTGCCAGCAGTGATAGTGCAGCGATTAAAGAGACCCAGTACTTC.

The chain has TRBV29-1 and TRBJ2-7, with D perhaps TRBD1 or TRBD2 (7 bases each). CDR3 size: 13 residues. Looked up from germline, CDR1 is SQVTM and CDR2 is ANQGSEA. Trimming stripped 5 bases from V and 0 bases from J, with 11 bases between. In nucleotides, the CDR3 is TGCAGCGTTCAGGGGGGGTTCTCCTACGAGCAGTACTTC. The encoded protein is CSVQGGFSYEQYF.

The CDR3 bases are TGTGCCAGCGGACAGGGGTCCTACACTGAAGCTTTCTTT. Translation: CASGQGSYTEAFF. The chain employs TRBV6-5 and TRBJ1-1; 9 positions agree with TRBD1. V dropped 8 bases and J dropped 3; count of bases not matched to a gene: 4. The CDR3 is 13 residues long. Germline V gene sequence: CDR1 MNHEY, CDR2 SVGAGI.

The genes are TRBV7-3 and TRBJ1-3, with no clear D. Germline loops: CDR1 SGHTA, CDR2 FQGTGA. The length of the CDR3 is 13 residues. V was clipped by 5 bases and J by 4 bases, with 9 bases between them. In nucleotides, the CDR3 is TGTGCCAGCAGCACACAAAGAGGAAACACCATATATTTT. The encoded protein is CASSTQRGNTIYF.

CDR3 residues: CASSQRQGAYGYTF. CDR3 coding DNA: TGTGCCAGCAGCCAAAGGCAGGGGGCCTATGGCTACACCTTC. The chain carries TRBV11-3 and TRBJ1-2, with 8 bases aligning to TRBD1. CDR3 length: 14 residues. The J segment lost 4 bases and the V segment lost 5 bases, leaving 6 bases of the junction unmatched. Germline loops: CDR1 SGHNT, CDR2 YENEEA.

This clone showed up just once. This chain links TRBV5-1 with TRBJ2-5; the match to TRBD2 covers 12 bases. CDR3 length equals 19 residues. CDR1 is SGHRS, CDR2 YFSETQ, per germline. Trimming cost V 4 bases and J 4 bases; bases outside gene matches: 17. The CDR3 loop is CASSLGLAGLWGEVETQYF. The DNA for the CDR3 is TGCGCCAGCAGCCTTGGACTAGCGGGGCTTTGGGGCGAGGTAGAGACCCAGTACTTC.

V usage is TRBV6-5 and J usage is TRBJ2-7, with 7 bases fitting TRBD1. Losses at the gene ends were 10 bases for V and 6 bases for J; bases not matched to a gene: 6. Germline values: CDR1 MNHEY, CDR2 SVGAGI. The CDR3 is 11 residues long. CDR3: CATKQGREQYF. DNA for the CDR3: TGTGCCACCAAACAGGGGCGCGAGCAGTACTTC.

This chain joins TRBV21-1 and TRBJ2-7; the D call in the table, TRBD2, was not verified against the DNA. TRBV21-1 is labeled a pseudogene. The CDR3 is made up of 15 amino acids. Written as DNA, the CDR3 is TGTGCCAGCAGCAAATGGGAGGGGCCCACTTACGAGCAGTACTTC. It translates to CASSKWEGPTYEQYF.

Within the sample, this clone is large. The chain carries TRBV6-4 and TRBJ2-3; D possibly corresponds to TRBD1 (6 bases). V was shortened by 3 bases and J by 5 bases, with 9 bases between the two germline ends. CDR1 and CDR2 from the germline V gene are MRHNA and SNTAGT. The CDR3 runs 13 residues. The chain's CDR3 is CASSDKGQDTQYF. In DNA, the CDR3 is TGTGCCAGCAGTGATAAGGGACAAGATACGCAGTATTTT.

This chain links TRBV11-1 with TRBJ1-1, with D uncertain. Per germline, CDR1 SGHAT and CDR2 FQDESV (reference sequence). This CDR3 has 13 residues. V lost 3 bases to trimming and J lost 2 bases, with 7 bases between them. The CDR3: CASSFVRNTEAFF. CDR3 DNA sequence: TGTGCCAGCAGCTTCGTCCGTAACACTGAAGCTTTCTTT.

This rearrangement joins TRBV5-4 to TRBJ2-6; D may be TRBD1 (6 bases). Germline CDR1 reads SGHNT; CDR2 reads YYREEE (reference sequence). CDR3 length equals 17 residues. V lost 3 bases and J 0 bases, leaving 13 bases between the germline ends. CDR3 nucleotide sequence: TGTGCCAGCAGCTCGAATAACAGGGTCTCTGGGGCCAACGTCCTGACTTTC. Translating it yields CASSSNNRVSGANVLTF.

The gene calls are TRBV9 and TRBJ2-7; 11 bases map to TRBD2. The germline V gene encodes CDR1 SGDLS and CDR2 YYNGEE. V dropped 1 base and J dropped 1; count of bases not matched to a gene: 4. The CDR3 loop spans 16 amino acids. In nucleotides, the CDR3 is TGTGCCAGCAGCGTAACTAGCGGGAGTATGTCCTACGAGCAGTACTTC. Translated, it gives CASSVTSGSMSYEQYF.

In its sample, this clone was seen many times. The rearrangement joins TRBV5-1 to TRBJ1-4; TRBD1 matches at 9 bases. The CDR3 is 16 residues long. Germline V gives CDR1 SGHRS, CDR2 YFSETQ. The V segment lost 3 bases and the J segment 8 bases; nucleotides outside the gene matches: 11. This chain's CDR3 is CASSWSPGQGEEKLFF. In DNA form, the CDR3 reads TGCGCCAGCAGCTGGAGCCCGGGACAGGGAGAAGAAAAACTGTTTTTT.

The chain recombines TRBV6-5 with TRBJ2-3, with D tentatively TRBD2 (6 bases). CDR1 MNHEY and CDR2 SVGAGI come from the germline V gene. The ends were cut back, 2 bases at V and 1 base at J, with 13 bases in the middle. The CDR3 contains 16 residues. CDR3 coding DNA: TGTGCCAGCAGTTACAGTAGCGGCCTACGCACAGATACGCAGTATTTT. Translation gives CASSYSSGLRTDTQYF.